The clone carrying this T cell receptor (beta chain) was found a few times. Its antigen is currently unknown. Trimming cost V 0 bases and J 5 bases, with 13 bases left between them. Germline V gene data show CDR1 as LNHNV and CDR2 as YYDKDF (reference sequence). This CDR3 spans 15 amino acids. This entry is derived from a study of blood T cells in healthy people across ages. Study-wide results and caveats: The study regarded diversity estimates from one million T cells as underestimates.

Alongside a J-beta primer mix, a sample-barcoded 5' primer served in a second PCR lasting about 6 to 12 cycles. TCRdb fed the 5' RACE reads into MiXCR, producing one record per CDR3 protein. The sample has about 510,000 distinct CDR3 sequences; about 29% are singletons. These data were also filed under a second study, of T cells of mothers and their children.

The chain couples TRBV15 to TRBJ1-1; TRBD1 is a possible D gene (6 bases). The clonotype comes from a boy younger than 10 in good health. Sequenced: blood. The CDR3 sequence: CATSRDHGTRTEAFF. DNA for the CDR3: TGTGCCACCAGCAGAGATCATGGGACACGGACTGAAGCTTTCTTT.